The rows below give T cell receptor beta chains drawn from one sample of a study of cytomegalovirus exposure and HLA in healthy donors. Sequencing used immunoSEQ multiplex PCR; TCRdb keeps in-frame clones, though not all of them. The sample records 75,000 to 100,000 clones, 76% being singletons. Material for sequencing was PBMCs. These receptors all stem from a woman aged 60-75 years in good health and CMV-seropositive. Both conserved end residues are part of each CDR3. The D gene is left open where the match is weak. Clone size is given for some rows only: seen once, a few or many times, or a class if the clone is expanded.

v_call	clone_size	j_call	d_call	cdr3_nt	cdr3_aa
TRBV6-1	few	TRBJ1-1	-	TGTGCCAGCAGTGCTTCAGGGGCTGGTGAAGCTTTCTTT	CASSASGAGEAFF
TRBV4-1	-	TRBJ2-3	-	TGCGCCAGCAGCCAAGACCCAAGCACAGATACGCAGTATTTT	CASSQDPSTDTQYF
TRBV10-3	-	TRBJ2-1	-	TGTGCCATCAGTGACAGGACGGGAGTGAGTGAGCAGTTCTTC	CAISDRTGVSEQFF
TRBV7-8	few	TRBJ1-5	-	TGTGCCAGCAGCTCCAGGGGCCTGGATCAGCCCCAGCATTTT	CASSSRGLDQPQHF
TRBV27	-	TRBJ2-3	TRBD1	TGTGCCAGCAGCAAGGGTGGTGGGACAGTAGGCCCCTATTTT	CASSKGGGTVGPYF
TRBV7-9	-	TRBJ2-5	TRBD2	TGTGCCAGCAGCCGAATAGCGGGTGGTGAGACCCAGTACTTC	CASSRIAGGETQYF
TRBV11-2	once	TRBJ2-5	TRBD1	TGTGCCAGCAGCTCGAGAGGGCAGGGGGTGACCCAGTACTTC	CASSSRGQGVTQYF
TRBV5-1	-	TRBJ2-5	-	TGCGCCAGCAGCCCGGACTACCCCCAAGAGACCCAGTACTTC	CASSPDYPQETQYF
TRBV25-1	-	TRBJ1-2	TRBD1	TGTGCCAGCAGTTACAGGGGTACCTATGGCTACACCTTC	CASSYRGTYGYTF
TRBV6-1	-	TRBJ2-5	TRBD1	TGTGCCAGCAGTGAAAGGGCAGGGGGCTTTGAGGTCCAAGAGACCCAGTACTTC	CASSERAGGFEVQETQYF
TRBV29-1	once	TRBJ1-2	-	TGCAGCGACGCTGCCGCGACCGGGGTTGGCTACACCTTC	CSDAAATGVGYTF
TRBV9	-	TRBJ2-7	TRBD2	TGTGCCAGCAGTCCTACGGGACTAGGGTCGTACGAGCAGTACTTC	CASSPTGLGSYEQYF
TRBV11-3	-	TRBJ2-1	TRBD2	TGTGCCAGCAGCTCCAAAACGGGACTAGCGGAGTACAATGAGCAGTTCTTC	CASSSKTGLAEYNEQFF
TRBV11-2	-	TRBJ2-1	-	TGTGCCAGCACCCTATCGGGCGGGGGCGGGATGTCGCAGTTCTTC	CASTLSGGGGMSQFF
TRBV6-1	-	TRBJ2-5	TRBD1	TGTGCCAGCAGGGAGGGACAGGGGCAAAAGACCCAGTACTTC	CASREGQGQKTQYF
TRBV28	once	TRBJ1-2	-	TGTGCCAGCGCAACTGTGTATGGCTACACCTTC	CASATVYGYTF
TRBV6-5	-	TRBJ2-3	-	TGTGCCAGCTGGGTACAGAACACAGATACGCAGTATTTT	CASWVQNTDTQYF
TRBV29-1	-	TRBJ2-3	-	TGCAGCGCACCGGCGGGAAGCACAGATACGCAGTATTTT	CSAPAGSTDTQYF
TRBV5-4	-	TRBJ2-1	-	TGTGCCAGCAGCTTCACTTACAATGAGCAGTTCTTC	CASSFTYNEQFF
TRBV18	-	TRBJ1-2	TRBD1	TGTGCCAGCTCCCCGGACAGGGACCATGGCTACACCTTC	CASSPDRDHGYTF
TRBV6-6	-	TRBJ1-2	TRBD1	TGTGCCAGCAGTTACTCGACAGGGGGCAACTTCTACACCTTC	CASSYSTGGNFYTF
TRBV9	-	TRBJ1-5	-	TGTGCCAGCAGCGTAGGGCCCCGGGAGCAGCCCCAGCATTTT	CASSVGPREQPQHF
TRBV5-1	few	TRBJ2-3	TRBD2	TGCGCCAGCAGCTTGGGTGGGACTAGCGGCAGCACAGATACGCAGTATTTT	CASSLGGTSGSTDTQYF
TRBV13	-	TRBJ1-3	TRBD1	TGTGCCAGCAGCCTACCGGGACAGGAGGGAAACACCATATATTTT	CASSLPGQEGNTIYF
TRBV19	-	TRBJ2-1	TRBD1	TGTGCCAGTAGCCAATTTTCGACAGGGTTGGGCAATGAGCAGTTCTTC	CASSQFSTGLGNEQFF
TRBV7-3	-	TRBJ1-2	TRBD1	TGTGCCAGCAGCCCAGACAGGGTTCATGGCTACACCTTC	CASSPDRVHGYTF
TRBV6-1	few	TRBJ2-7	-	TGTGCCAGCGGAAGGGACTCCCTCGAGCAGTACTTC	CASGRDSLEQYF
TRBV7-3	-	TRBJ1-5	-	TGTGCCAGCAGCTCAGGAACAGACCAGCCCCAGCATTTT	CASSSGTDQPQHF
TRBV5-4	-	TRBJ2-2	TRBD1	TGTGCCAGCAGCCTACAGGGGGCGCAGGCCGGGGAGCTGTTTTTT	CASSLQGAQAGELFF
TRBV9	-	TRBJ2-7	-	TGTGCCAGCAGCGTGGGTACTAGCCGATCTACCCACGAGCAGTACTTC	CASSVGTSRSTHEQYF
TRBV28	-	TRBJ1-5	TRBD1	TGTGCCAGCAGTTTGACAGGGGCCCCCAATCAGCCCCAGCATTTT	CASSLTGAPNQPQHF
TRBV7-9	-	TRBJ1-2	-	TGTTCCAGCAGCTTATCACAGGGCGGCTACACCTTC	CSSSLSQGGYTF
TRBV5-6	once	TRBJ2-7	TRBD1	TGTGCCAGCAAACCAACAGGGGGGTACGAGCAGTACTTC	CASKPTGGYEQYF
TRBV9	-	TRBJ1-1	TRBD1	TGTGCCAGCAGCGCAGGGGGGTCCATGAACACTGAAGCTTTCTTT	CASSAGGSMNTEAFF
TRBV6-5	few	TRBJ2-7	TRBD1	TGTGCCAGCAGTCCAAACCACAGGGGGGACGAGCAGTACTTC	CASSPNHRGDEQYF
TRBV7-9	medium-sized	TRBJ2-3	-	TGTGCCAGCAGCCGGAGGTACGGAGATACGCAGTATTTT	CASSRRYGDTQYF
TRBV7-9	-	TRBJ2-3	TRBD2	TGTGCCAGCAGCTCATGGACTAGCGGGAGTTATACGCAGTATTTT	CASSSWTSGSYTQYF
TRBV19	-	TRBJ2-5	TRBD2	TGTGCCAGTAGTATAACGGGGGGACTAGCGGGGAATGCGGAGACCCAGTACTTC	CASSITGGLAGNAETQYF
TRBV5-8	-	TRBJ2-7	-	TGTGCCAGCAGCTTTAAAACAGTTTCCTACGAGCAGTACTTC	CASSFKTVSYEQYF
TRBV10-3	-	TRBJ2-3	TRBD2	TGTGCCATCAGGTCTAGCGGGAGGGCCGGAGATACGCAGTATTTT	CAIRSSGRAGDTQYF
TRBV7-6	-	TRBJ1-3	-	TGTGCCAGCAGCTTCGGGTCCTCTGGAAACACCATATATTTT	CASSFGSSGNTIYF
TRBV5-5	-	TRBJ1-1	-	TGTGCCAGCAGCCGAGGGAGAAACACTGAAGCTTTCTTT	CASSRGRNTEAFF
TRBV19	-	TRBJ1-2	-	TGTGCCAGTAGTATAGATCGAATAGGGGGTCATCATGGCTACACCTTC	CASSIDRIGGHHGYTF